What follows are 22 T cell receptor beta chains derived from one specimen sequenced in a study of coeliac disease. Profiling relied on immunoSEQ multiplex PCR, and the TCRdb table lists in-frame clones only, not all of them. The data contain over 5,000 clones, less than 75% of them singletons. The sequenced material came from lymphocytes from the gut lamina propria. These receptors were taken from a man between 65 and 85 years old with active celiac disease.

The gene calls are TRBV19 and TRBJ2-4, with 13 bases that match TRBD2. Trimming took 5 bases from V and 0 from J; bases not matched to a gene: 13. The germline CDR1 and CDR2 sequences are LNHDA and SQIVND (reference sequence). The CDR3 runs 20 residues. CDR3 sequence: CASSPTGTSGIRLAKNIQYF. CDR3 nucleotide sequence: TGTGCCAGTAGTCCAACCGGGACTAGCGGGATTAGACTAGCCAAAAACATTCAGTACTTC. Filled out from reference TRBV19 and TRBJ2-4, the complete variable domain reads DGGITQSPKYLFRKEGQNVTLSCEQNLNHDAMYWYRQDPGQGLRLIYYSQIVNDFQKGDIAEGYSVSREKKESFPLTVTSAQKNPTAFYLCASSPTGTSGIRLAKNIQYFGAGTRLSVL.

This rearrangement joins TRBV19 to TRBJ1-4; tentative D call: TRBD1 (5 bases). With 3 bases removed from V and 0 bases from J, the gap between germline ends came to 8 bases. The germline gives CDR1 LNHDA, CDR2 SQIVND (reference sequence). The CDR3 is 15 amino acids. The CDR3 reads CASSISTATNEKLFF. CDR3 DNA: TGTGCCAGTAGTATCTCGACAGCAACTAATGAAAAACTGTTTTTT. The entire variable domain, with the rest obtained from reference TRBV19 and TRBJ1-4, is as follows: DGGITQSPKYLFRKEGQNVTLSCEQNLNHDAMYWYRQDPGQGLRLIYYSQIVNDFQKGDIAEGYSVSREKKESFPLTVTSAQKNPTAFYLCASSISTATNEKLFFGSGTQLSVL.

This clone was detected only a few times. This CDR3 is CASSSTSGGATDTQYF. The CDR3, as DNA: TGTGCCAGCAGCTCGACTAGCGGGGGGGCGACAGATACGCAGTATTTT. This chain joins TRBV11-2 and TRBJ2-3; 14 nucleotides align to TRBD2. V was pared by 4 bases and J by 3 bases, with 3 bases of the junction left unmatched. Germline V gives CDR1 SGHAT, CDR2 FQNNGV. The CDR3 runs to 16 residues.

The rearrangement uses TRBV19 and TRBJ2-2; D possibly corresponds to TRBD2 (7 bases). There are 15 residues in the CDR3. The V end lost 7 bases, the J end lost 4 bases, and 16 bases lay between the germline ends. The germline CDR1 and CDR2 sequences are LNHDA and SQIVND (reference sequence). This chain's CDR3 is CASISVAGATGELFF. The DNA of the CDR3 is TGTGCCAGTATCAGTGTGGCGGGGGCCACCGGGGAGCTGTTTTTT.

This clone was found once. The chain has TRBV21-1 and TRBJ1-5; the table assigns TRBD1, which was not confirmed against the DNA. TRBV21-1 is tagged as a pseudogene. CDR3 length equals 20 residues. The CDR3 region is CASSKGRTIPGQGLMEPQHF. CDR3 sequence (DNA): TGTGCCAGCAGCAAAGGGCGTACCATTCCGGGACAGGGGTTGATGGAGCCCCAGCATTTT.

V gene TRBV15 combines with J gene TRBJ2-4; TRBD1 matches at 8 bases. Trimming removed 6 bases from V and 8 bases from J; junction bases left unmatched: 6. This CDR3 contains 13 residues. Looked up from germline, CDR1 is LNHNV and CDR2 is YYDKDF (reference sequence). The CDR3 protein is CATRTGAVDIQYF. CDR3 nucleotides: TGTGCCACCAGGACAGGGGCTGTTGACATTCAGTACTTC.

This chain joins TRBV5-8 and TRBJ2-7; 9 nucleotides agree with TRBD2. Per the germline V gene, CDR1 is SGHTS and CDR2 is YDEGEE. J was trimmed by 0 bases and V by 4 bases; bases with no gene match: 8. This CDR3 is built from 16 residues. The CDR3 region is CASSAGLARSSYEQYF. CDR3 DNA sequence: TGTGCCAGCAGCGCAGGACTAGCGAGAAGCTCCTACGAGCAGTACTTC. The full variable domain, rest sourced from reference TRBV5-8 and TRBJ2-7, is EAGVTQSPTHLIKTRGQQATLRCSPISGHTSVYWYQQALGLGLQFLLWYDEGEERNRGNFPPRFSGRQFPNYSSELNVNALELEDSALYLCASSAGLARSSYEQYFGPGTRLTVT.

V and J are TRBV19 and TRBJ1-1; 7 bases map to TRBD1. The germline V gene encodes CDR1 LNHDA and CDR2 SQIVND (reference sequence). V shed 6 bases, J shed 5 bases, and the junction held 9 bases outside the gene matches. CDR3 length: 14 residues. The CDR3 region is CASRARQGGTEAFF. As DNA, the CDR3 is TGTGCCAGTAGGGCTCGACAGGGTGGGACTGAAGCTTTCTTT.

This chain joins TRBV7-6 and TRBJ2-1; 10 bases align to TRBD2. V was clipped by 4 bases and J by 4 bases; unmatched bases: 7. Germline CDR1 is SGHVS and CDR2 is FNYEAQ. This CDR3 spans 16 amino acids. CDR3 residues: CASSSGSGGTYNEQFF. CDR3 DNA: TGTGCCAGCAGCTCGGGTAGCGGGGGGACATACAATGAGCAGTTCTTC.

The genes are TRBV7-9 and TRBJ2-2, with 9 bases that match TRBD2. Germline loops: CDR1 SEHNR, CDR2 FQNEAQ (reference sequence). The CDR3 is 17 amino acids. The ends lost 4 bases at V and 0 bases at J; junction bases unmatched: 6. This CDR3 reads CASSSGLASANTGELFF. DNA for the CDR3: TGTGCCAGCAGCTCAGGACTAGCGAGCGCGAACACCGGGGAGCTGTTTTTT.

V is TRBV28 and J is TRBJ2-1, with TRBD2 matching 13 bases. J gave up 8 bases and V 10 bases, and 14 bases lay outside the gene matches. This CDR3 comprises 16 residues. CDR1 is MDHEN, CDR2 SYDVKM, per germline. This CDR3 is CATYPHGTSGIYEQFF. For the CDR3, the DNA is TGTGCCACCTACCCCCACGGGACTAGCGGGATCTATGAGCAGTTCTTC.

Only a few counts were recorded for this clone. The V call is TRBV19, the J call TRBJ1-2, with D unclear. V lost 5 bases to trimming and J lost 5 bases, with 12 bases between them. The CDR3 has 13 residues. Looked up from germline, CDR1 is LNHDA and CDR2 is SQIVND (reference sequence). The CDR3 nucleotides read TGTGCCAGTAGTGATGGGAGATTGTATGGCTACACCTTC. It encodes CASSDGRLYGYTF.

In its sample, this clone was seen a few times. J is TRBJ1-1 and V is TRBV19; 7 positions match TRBD1. Germline-derived CDR1 and CDR2 are LNHDA and SQIVND (reference sequence). CDR3 size: 12 residues. The V gene end was trimmed by 3 bases and the J gene end by 7 bases; junction bases not matched to a gene: 2. In DNA form, the CDR3 reads TGTGCCAGTAGTATCGACAGGGTTGAAGCTTTCTTT. Residues: CASSIDRVEAFF.

This clone showed up just a few times. The chain is built from TRBV28 and TRBJ2-3, with 7 bases fitting TRBD1. From germline, CDR1 is MDHEN and CDR2 SYDVKM. The CDR3 extends over 13 amino acids. V dropped 6 bases and J dropped 7; count of bases not matched to a gene: 7. The CDR3, as DNA: TGTGCCAGCAGCGGGACAGTCTTAAATACGCAGTATTTT. The encoded protein is CASSGTVLNTQYF.

The chain links TRBV9 to TRBJ2-3, with TRBD1 identical over 9 bases. Per the germline V gene, CDR1 is SGDLS and CDR2 is YYNGEE. The CDR3 sequence is 15 residues long. Trimming took 0 bases from V and 6 from J; bases not matched to a gene: 5. CDR3 sequence (DNA): TGTGCCAGCAGCGTAGGTGGGACAGGGAGGGATACGCAGTATTTT. Translation gives CASSVGGTGRDTQYF.

This clone was recorded only once. The chain joins TRBV5-6 to TRBJ2-7; D is unclear. Trimming took off 3 bases at V and 0 bases at J, with 16 bases between the two ends. The CDR3 is 16 amino acids. CDR1 is SGHDT and CDR2 is YYEEEE in the germline V gene. The CDR3 sequence: CASSSRTIELSYEQYF. The CDR3 bases are TGTGCCAGCAGCTCGAGAACGATCGAACTCTCCTACGAGCAGTACTTC.

The genes are TRBV19 and TRBJ2-2; D is possibly TRBD2 (6 bases). The germline V gene encodes CDR1 LNHDA and CDR2 SQIVND (reference sequence). The CDR3 is made up of 13 amino acids. V lost 4 bases and J lost 6, with 9 bases in between. Here the CDR3 DNA reads TGTGCCAGTAGTAGGCTAGCGTCCGGGGAGCTGTTTTTT. Translated: CASSRLASGELFF.

The V call is TRBV6-6, the J call TRBJ2-5; D may be TRBD2 (6 bases). From germline, CDR1 is MNHNY and CDR2 SVGAGI (reference sequence). The V and J ends lost 6 bases and 5 bases respectively, with 13 bases between them. The CDR3 loop spans 13 amino acids. In DNA, the CDR3 is TGTGCCAGCAGATCGGGGGTTGGGGAGACCCAGTACTTC. Translated, it gives CASRSGVGETQYF.

The V and J genes are TRBV14 and TRBJ1-4, with TRBD1 as a possible D gene (5 bases). Germline values: CDR1 SGHDN, CDR2 FVKESK. Trimming removed 2 bases at V and 0 bases at J, with 7 bases between. The CDR3 consists of 15 residues. CDR3 amino acids: CASSQYRTTNEKLFF. The CDR3 nucleotides are TGTGCCAGCAGCCAATACAGGACAACTAATGAAAAACTGTTTTTT.

The chain combines TRBV19 with TRBJ2-1; D uncertain. Trimming took off 4 bases at V and 4 bases at J, with 8 bases between the two ends. CDR3 size: 13 residues. Per the germline V gene, CDR1 is LNHDA and CDR2 is SQIVND (reference sequence). The CDR3 is CASSSHKYNEQFF. CDR3 bases: TGTGCCAGTAGTAGCCACAAGTACAATGAGCAGTTCTTC.

The rearrangement links TRBV30 to TRBJ1-1; TRBD1 agrees at 9 bases. Germline CDR1 and CDR2: GTSNPN and SVGIG (reference sequence). This CDR3 is built from 14 residues. J lost 4 bases, V lost 5 bases, and 8 bases had no gene match. The CDR3 DNA sequence: TGTGCCTGGGAAATCACAGGGGGCCCCACTGAAGCTTTCTTT. Its translation is CAWEITGGPTEAFF.

V gene TRBV30 combines with J gene TRBJ2-7; possibly TRBD1 for D (5 bases). Per germline, CDR1 GTSNPN and CDR2 SVGIG (reference sequence). Trimming took off 0 bases at V and 12 bases at J, with 15 bases between the two ends. This CDR3 has 12 residues. For the CDR3, the DNA is TGTGCCTGGAGTGTGAACTTCGCAGGGTCGTACTTC. This codes for CAWSVNFAGSYF.